This T cell receptor beta chain came from a study of T cells in localized non-small cell lung cancer. CDR3 size: 14 residues. This clone was recorded a few times. As yet, its antigen is unknown. TCRdb's copy holds only in-frame clones and misses some; the assay was immunoSEQ multiplex PCR. The sample shows a few thousand clones, about 31% of them seen only once. Findings of the study overall: Of the tissues analyzed, uninvolved adjacent lung showed maximal T cell clonality, greater than tumor. In adjacent lung appeared a median around 54 of the top 100 tumor clones.

This TCR derives from a woman aged 35 to 75 with stage I squamous cell lung carcinoma. This specimen consisted of lung tumor tissue, obtained before any cancer treatment. This rearrangement joins TRBV12-2 to TRBJ1-2. TRBV12-2 is a pseudogene locus. As DNA, the CDR3 is TGTGCCACCCAGGCGGGCAACCAGGTCTATGGCTACACCTTC. This codes for CATQAGNQVYGYTF.